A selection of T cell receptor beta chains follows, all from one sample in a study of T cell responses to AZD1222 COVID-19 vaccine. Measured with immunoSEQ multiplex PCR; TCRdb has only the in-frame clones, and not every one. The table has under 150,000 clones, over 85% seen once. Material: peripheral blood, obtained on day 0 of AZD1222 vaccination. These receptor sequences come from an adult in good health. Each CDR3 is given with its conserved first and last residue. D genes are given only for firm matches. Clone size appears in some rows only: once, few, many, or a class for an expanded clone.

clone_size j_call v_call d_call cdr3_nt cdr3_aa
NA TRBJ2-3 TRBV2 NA TGTGCCAGCTCACAGGGGGGGGTCACAGATACGCAGTATTTT CASSQGGVTDTQYF
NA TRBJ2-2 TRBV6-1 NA TGTGCCATCAGGGAAGGGCGAAACACCGGGGAGCTGTTTTTT CAIREGRNTGELFF
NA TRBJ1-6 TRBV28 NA TGTGCCAGCAGTCAACCAGTTCTAGGGGGAAGCAATTCACCCCTCCACTTT CASSQPVLGGSNSPLHF
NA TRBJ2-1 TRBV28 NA TGTGCCAGCAGTTTGTCCGGTTTGCGCTCCTACAATGAGCAGTTCTTC CASSLSGLRSYNEQFF
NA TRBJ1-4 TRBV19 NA TGTGCCAGTAGTGCAGGGAGTCGGGGGAATGAAAAACTGTTTTTT CASSAGSRGNEKLFF
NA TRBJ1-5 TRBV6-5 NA TGTGCCAGCAGTTACTCGGGAGGGCCGGGGCAGCCCCAGCATTTT CASSYSGGPGQPQHF
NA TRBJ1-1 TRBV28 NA TGTGCCAGCAGTTTCATCGAGGGCGGGAACACTGAAGCTTTCTTT CASSFIEGGNTEAFF
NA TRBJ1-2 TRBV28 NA TGTGCCACCTCAGGGGACACCCGCTACACCTTC CATSGDTRYTF
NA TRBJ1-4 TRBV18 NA TGTGCCAGCTCACCAGGCAGTAGTAATGAAAAACTGTTTTTT CASSPGSSNEKLFF
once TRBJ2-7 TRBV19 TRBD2 TGTGCCAGTAGTATCCCACTAGCGGGAGGATACGAGCAGTACTTC CASSIPLAGGYEQYF
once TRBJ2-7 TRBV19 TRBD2 TGTGCCAGTAGTATAGGGGCTAGCGGGCCTACCTACGAGCAGTACTTC CASSIGASGPTYEQYF
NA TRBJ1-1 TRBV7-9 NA TGTGCCAGCAGCTTAAGAGACCCCCGGGATACAAACACTGAAGCTTTCTTT CASSLRDPRDTNTEAFF
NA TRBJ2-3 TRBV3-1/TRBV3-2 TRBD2 TGTGCCAGCAGCTCGGTTAGCGGGAGATCTCGAGATACGCAGTATTTT CASSSVSGRSRDTQYF
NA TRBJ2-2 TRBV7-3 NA TGTGCCAGCAGCTCCCACGTAGGGCCCGGGGAGCTGTTTTTT CASSSHVGPGELFF
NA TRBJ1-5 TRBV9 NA TGTGCCAGCAGCGTAGGTTCGGGGGGCAATCAGCCCCAGCATTTT CASSVGSGGNQPQHF
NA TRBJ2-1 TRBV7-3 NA TGTGCCAGCAGCCCATACACGAGCTCCTACAATGAGCAGTTCTTC CASSPYTSSYNEQFF
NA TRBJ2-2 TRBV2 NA TGTGCCAGCAAGAGGGAAGCCGGGGAGCTGTTTTTT CASKREAGELFF
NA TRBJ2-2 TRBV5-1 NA TGCGCCAGCAGCTCCGGGACTGTATACACCGGGGAGCTGTTTTTT CASSSGTVYTGELFF
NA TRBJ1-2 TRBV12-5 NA TGTGCTAGTGGTTTGGGCTATGGCTACACCTTC CASGLGYGYTF
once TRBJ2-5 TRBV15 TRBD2 TGTGCCACCAGCAGAGGCAGGGGGACTAGCCTGAAAACCCAGTACTTC CATSRGRGTSLKTQYF
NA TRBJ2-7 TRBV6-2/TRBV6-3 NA TGTGCCAGCAGCCGACCCGCGACAAGGGCTACCGAGCAGTACTTC CASSRPATRATEQYF
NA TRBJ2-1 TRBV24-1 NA TGTGCCACCAGTAAACTTAGCAGCTCCTACAATGAGCAGTTCTTC CATSKLSSSYNEQFF
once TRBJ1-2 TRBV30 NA TGTGCCTGGAGTGTAAGCCCGGGAGGCTATGGCTACACCTTC CAWSVSPGGYGYTF
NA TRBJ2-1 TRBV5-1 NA TGCGCCAGCAGCTTGGTCGGTAGCGCTTACAATGAGCAGTTCTTC CASSLVGSAYNEQFF
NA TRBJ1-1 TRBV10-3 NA TGTGCCATCAGCGCCGGGACACAGAACACTGAAGCTTTCTTT CAISAGTQNTEAFF
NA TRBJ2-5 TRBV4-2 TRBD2 TGTGCCAGCAGCCAAGACAGGGAACTAGCGGGGAAGGAGACCCAGTACTTC CASSQDRELAGKETQYF
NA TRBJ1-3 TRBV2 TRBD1 TGTGCCACTGGACAGGGTCCCTCTGGAAACACCATATATTTT CATGQGPSGNTIYF
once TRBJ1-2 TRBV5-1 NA TGCGCCAGCAGCATCGGGCTCAGTCGCGACTATGGCTACACCTTC CASSIGLSRDYGYTF
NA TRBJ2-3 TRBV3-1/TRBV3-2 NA TGTGCCAGCAGCCTCCTCTCCACAGATACGCAGTATTTT CASSLLSTDTQYF
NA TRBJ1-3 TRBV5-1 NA TGCGCCAGCAGCATCGACAGCTCTGGAAACACCATATATTTT CASSIDSSGNTIYF
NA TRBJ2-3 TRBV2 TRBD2 TGTGCCAGCAGACTGACGGGACTAGTATACACAGATACGCAGTATTTT CASRLTGLVYTDTQYF
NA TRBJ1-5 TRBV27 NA TGTGCCAGCGGAGGGTCCAACCGCAATCAGCCCCAGCATTTT CASGGSNRNQPQHF
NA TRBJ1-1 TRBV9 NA TGTGCCAGCAGCGTAGCCGCCGGGACCCCGGACACTGAAGCTTTCTTT CASSVAAGTPDTEAFF
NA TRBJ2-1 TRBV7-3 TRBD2 TGTGCCAGCAGCCTAACCGGGACTAGCGGGATTAGTGAGCAGTTCTTC CASSLTGTSGISEQFF
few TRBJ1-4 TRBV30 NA TGTGCCTGGAGCCCCAATCCTAATGAAAAACTGTTTTTT CAWSPNPNEKLFF
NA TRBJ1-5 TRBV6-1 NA TGTGCCAGCAGTGAAGGGTATGGCAGGGGACATAGCAATCAGCCCCAGCATTTT CASSEGYGRGHSNQPQHF
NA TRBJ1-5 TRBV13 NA TGTGCCAGCAGCTTAGGTGGAGGGGACCAGCCCCAGCATTTT CASSLGGGDQPQHF
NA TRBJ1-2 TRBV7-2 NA TGTGCCAGCAGCCTAAGAATCGGTGGCTACACCTTC CASSLRIGGYTF
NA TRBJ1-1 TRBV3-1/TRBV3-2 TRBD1 TGTGCCAGCAGCCAGAAGGGGGCAGATTACTTAGAAAAGACGAACACTGAAGCTTTCTTT CASSQKGADYLEKTNTEAFF
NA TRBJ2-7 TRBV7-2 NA TGTGCCAGCAGTCCAGGGGGGACGGCGACGGGGGAGCAGTACTTC CASSPGGTATGEQYF
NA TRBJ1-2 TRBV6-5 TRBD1 TGTGCCAGCACGGGACAGGGAAACTATGGCTACACCTTC CASTGQGNYGYTF
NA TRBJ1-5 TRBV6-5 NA TGTGCCAGCAGACAGGTGAACAATCAGCCCCAGCATTTT CASRQVNNQPQHF
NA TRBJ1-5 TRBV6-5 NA TGTGCCAGCTCCCAGCGGGGTCTCCAGCCCCAGCATTTT CASSQRGLQPQHF
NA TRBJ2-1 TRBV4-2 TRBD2 TGTGCCAGCAGCCAAGCGGGGCTAGCGGGATCCTACAATGAGCAGTTCTTC CASSQAGLAGSYNEQFF
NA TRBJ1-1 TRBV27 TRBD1 TGTGCCAGCACTCGGACAGGGGAGGGGAGCACTGAAGCTTTCTTT CASTRTGEGSTEAFF
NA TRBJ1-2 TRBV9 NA TGTGCCAGCAGCACTATGGACTATGGCTACACCTTC CASSTMDYGYTF
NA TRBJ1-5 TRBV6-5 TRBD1 TGTGCCAGCAGTTCGACAGGGGGTAACAATCAGCCCCAGCATTTT CASSSTGGNNQPQHF
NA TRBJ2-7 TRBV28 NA TGTGCCAGCATAGCTCTCCTCGCGGGGGCAGGCTACGAGCAGTACTTC CASIALLAGAGYEQYF
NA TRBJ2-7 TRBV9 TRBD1 TGTGCCAGCAGCTCCAACCCAGGACAGGGGGATTACGAGCAGTACTTC CASSSNPGQGDYEQYF
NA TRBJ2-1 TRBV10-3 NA TGTGCCATCAGTGAGTTACCGAACAATGAGCAGTTCTTC CAISELPNNEQFF